Below, 24 T cell receptor beta chains from the same sample are listed, as sequenced in a study of glioma-infiltrating T cells after dendritic cell vaccination. Measured with immunoSEQ multiplex PCR; TCRdb has only the in-frame clones, and not every one. The data hold more than 100,000 clones, with 81% observed a single time. Sequenced material: blood, taken before dendritic cell vaccination. The receptor set was obtained from a human donor with glioblastoma.

This chain links TRBV10-1 with TRBJ2-1, with D tentatively TRBD1 (6 bases). Germline CDR1 WNHNN, CDR2 SYGVQD (reference sequence). With 8 bases removed from V and 9 bases from J, the gap between germline ends came to 17 bases. This CDR3 region has 13 residues. DNA for the CDR3: TGCGCCAGCGCGGACAGTCTCTCTACTGAGCAGTTCTTC. Protein: CASADSLSTEQFF.

The V call is TRBV11-2, the J call TRBJ2-3, with TRBD2 identical over 7 bases. Germline trimming cut 5 bases from V and 0 bases from J; bases unmatched to any gene: 8. Germline CDR1 reads SGHAT; CDR2 reads FQNNGV. The CDR3 extends over 16 amino acids. The DNA for the CDR3 is TGTGCCAGCAGCGGAGGTCCGGGACTAAGCACAGATACGCAGTATTTT. Protein: CASSGGPGLSTDTQYF.

The rearrangement uses TRBV4-2 and TRBJ2-7; TRBD1 is a possible D gene (6 bases). The CDR3 extends over 15 amino acids. V was clipped by 4 bases and J by 4 bases, with 17 bases between them. The germline CDR1 and CDR2 sequences are LGHNA and YNFKEQ. CDR3 DNA sequence: TGTGCCAGCAGCCCCTTCTGGACAGAGCAATACGAGCAGTACTTC. Its protein is CASSPFWTEQYEQYF.

The CDR3 is CASSFMRQNSGNTIYF. The CDR3 nucleotides are TGTGCCAGCAGTTTTATGCGGCAGAACTCTGGAAACACCATATATTTT. The rearrangement links TRBV28 to TRBJ1-3; D unresolved. Germline CDR1 MDHEN, CDR2 SYDVKM. This CDR3 has 16 residues. Trimming pared 3 bases from V and 0 bases from J, leaving 12 bases between.

This clone is a singleton in its sample. The chain recombines TRBV5-6 with TRBJ2-3, with 7 bases matching TRBD2. CDR1 and CDR2 (germline): SGHDT, YYEEEE. This CDR3 contains 15 residues. V lost 2 bases and J lost 4; bases outside the gene matches: 7. The DNA of the CDR3 is TGTGCCAGCAGCTTTCCGCGGGGGAACGCAGATACGCAGTATTTT. Its translation: CASSFPRGNADTQYF.

CDR3 coding DNA: TGTGCCAGCAGCCCGGGTATTAACTATGGCTACACCTTC. It encodes CASSPGINYGYTF. J is TRBJ1-2 and V is TRBV27; D unresolved. The CDR3 has 13 amino acids. Per germline, CDR1 MNHEY and CDR2 SMNVEV (reference sequence). Deletions cut 6 bases from V and 1 base from J, with 9 bases between.

The rearrangement uses TRBV27 and TRBJ2-1; possibly TRBD2 for D (5 bases). The CDR3 has 15 residues. V lost 8 bases and J lost 4, with 18 bases in between. Germline-derived CDR1 and CDR2 are MNHEY and SMNVEV (reference sequence). CDR3 sequence reads: CASGERLGSYNEQFF. CDR3 sequence (DNA): TGTGCCAGCGGGGAGCGTTTGGGGAGTTACAATGAGCAGTTCTTC.

The rearrangement joins TRBV7-3 to TRBJ1-1; 10 bases align to TRBD1. In germline, CDR1 is SGHTA, CDR2 FQGTGA. Losses at the gene ends were 4 bases for V and 4 bases for J; bases not matched to a gene: 12. The CDR3 has 17 residues. CDR3 sequence: CASSSLGTGALVTEAFF. CDR3 DNA sequence: TGTGCCAGCAGCTCACTCGGGACAGGGGCATTAGTCACTGAAGCTTTCTTT.

The rearrangement links TRBV6-5 to TRBJ1-5; a weak D match, TRBD1 (6 bases). Germline assignment: CDR1 MNHEY and CDR2 SVGAGI. The CDR3 length is 13 residues. The V gene lost 7 bases and the J gene lost 6 bases, with 13 bases spanning the gap. The chain's CDR3 is CASKAGVSQPQHF. The CDR3 region has the DNA TGTGCCAGCAAAGCAGGGGTTAGTCAGCCCCAGCATTTT.

At least ten counts were recorded for this clone. The rearrangement uses TRBV5-1 and TRBJ2-7; 9 nucleotides match TRBD2. Germline-derived CDR1 and CDR2 are SGHRS and YFSETQ. The CDR3 is 16 amino acids. With V trimmed by 0 bases and J by 4 bases, 8 bases remained unmatched. The CDR3 is CASSLASGADLYEQYF. The CDR3 nucleotides are TGCGCCAGCAGCTTGGCTAGCGGGGCTGATCTGTACGAGCAGTACTTC.

The chain couples TRBV19 to TRBJ1-5; no reliable D call. This CDR3 is built from 16 residues. Germline lookup yields CDR1 LNHDA and CDR2 SQIVND (reference sequence). V dropped 3 bases and J dropped 8 bases, with 20 bases sitting between them. The CDR3 sequence: CASSMWANVRHKPQHF. CDR3 bases: TGTGCCAGTAGTATGTGGGCTAACGTCAGACACAAGCCCCAGCATTTT. Full variable domain (outside the CDR3, taken from reference TRBV19 and TRBJ1-5): DGGITQSPKYLFRKEGQNVTLSCEQNLNHDAMYWYRQDPGQGLRLIYYSQIVNDFQKGDIAEGYSVSREKKESFPLTVTSAQKNPTAFYLCASSMWANVRHKPQHFGDGTRLSIL.

This chain joins TRBV10-3 and TRBJ2-7; 8 bases align to TRBD1. Germline values: CDR1 ENHRY, CDR2 SYGVKD. V gave up 2 bases and J gave up 5 bases; unmatched junction bases: 11. CDR3 length: 16 residues. The CDR3 here is CAISEPDRGRSNEQYF. The DNA of the CDR3 is TGTGCCATCAGTGAGCCAGACAGGGGAAGAAGTAACGAGCAGTACTTC.

The rearrangement joins TRBV30 to TRBJ2-7; D is possibly TRBD1 (5 bases). V gave up 0 bases and J gave up 9 bases, with 9 bases separating them. Germline V CDR1 and CDR2: GTSNPN, SVGIG (reference sequence). The CDR3 has 11 residues. The CDR3 DNA reads as TGTGCCTGGAGTGTACAGGCCCTGCAGTACTTC. The encoded protein is CAWSVQALQYF. The full variable domain, with the rest looked up from reference TRBV30 and TRBJ2-7, is SQTIHQWPATLVQPVGSPLSLECTVEGTSNPNLYWYRQAAGRGLQLLFYSVGIGQISSEVPQNLSASRPQDRQFILSSKKLLLSDSGFYLCAWSVQALQYFGPGTRLTVT.

This chain links TRBV11-3 with TRBJ2-5; D remains unclear. CDR1 is SGHNT, CDR2 YENEEA, per germline. This CDR3 has 12 residues. V was cut by 6 bases and J by 4 bases, with 9 bases left in between. The CDR3: CASRSSAETQYF. The CDR3 coding sequence is TGTGCCAGCAGATCCAGTGCAGAGACCCAGTACTTC.

This clone was seen just once. For the CDR3, the DNA is TGCGCCAGCAGCTTGGAGGACAGGGGGCTGTATGGCTACACCTTC. Translation: CASSLEDRGLYGYTF. The chain employs TRBV5-1 and TRBJ1-2, with 11 bases that match TRBD1. There are 15 residues in the CDR3. The junction had 3 bases not matched to a gene; V was cut back by 0 bases and J by 5 bases. Germline loops: CDR1 SGHRS, CDR2 YFSETQ.

The chain is built from TRBV7-2 and TRBJ2-5; D is possibly TRBD2 (6 bases). The CDR3 has 15 amino acids. V lost 4 bases to trimming and J lost 2 bases, with 14 bases between them. Per the germline V gene, CDR1 is SGHTA and CDR2 is FQGNSA. The CDR3 DNA is TGTGCCAGCAGCTCCGCCGGGGGTCGTCAAGAGACCCAGTACTTC. It codes for CASSSAGGRQETQYF. Full variable domain (missing parts from reference TRBV7-2 and TRBJ2-5): GAGVSQSPSNKVTEKGKDVELRCDPISGHTALYWYRQSLGQGLEFLIYFQGNSAPDKSGLPSDRFSAERTGGSVSTLTIQRTQQEDSAVYLCASSSAGGRQETQYFGPGTRLLVL.

This clone was counted a few times. The chain combines TRBV14 with TRBJ2-3; D possibly corresponds to TRBD1 (6 bases). This CDR3 spans 15 amino acids. The germline V and J ends were trimmed by 1 base and 4 bases, with 12 bases remaining between them. Per the germline V gene, CDR1 is SGHDN and CDR2 is FVKESK. In DNA, the CDR3 is TGTGCCAGCAGCCAAGCAACAGGGATCGCAGATACGCAGTATTTT. Translating gives CASSQATGIADTQYF.

V and J are TRBV7-3 and TRBJ2-7; the D gene is possibly TRBD1 (5 bases). The germline CDR1 and CDR2 sequences are SGHTA and FQGTGA. The CDR3 length is 14 residues. The V and J ends lost 1 base and 0 bases respectively, with 7 bases between them. The DNA of the CDR3 is TGTGCCAGCAGCTTAAAGGGGCCCTCCTACGAGCAGTACTTC. Translating it yields CASSLKGPSYEQYF.

The V and J genes are TRBV4-3 and TRBJ2-2; D is perhaps TRBD2 (6 bases). This CDR3 comprises 15 residues. CDR1 is LGHNA, CDR2 YSLEER, per germline. Trimming took off 1 base at V and 5 bases at J, with 11 bases between the two ends. CDR3 protein: CASSQGPGGTGELFF. In DNA, the CDR3 is TGCGCCAGCAGCCAAGGCCCCGGGGGTACCGGGGAGCTGTTTTTT.

This chain joins TRBV30 and TRBJ1-1; D gene ambiguous. In germline, CDR1 is GTSNPN, CDR2 SVGIG (reference sequence). The CDR3 is 11 amino acids. V dropped 8 bases and J dropped 5 bases, with 12 bases sitting between them. The CDR3 region is CAATPWTEAFF. The CDR3 DNA is TGTGCCGCTACGCCATGGACTGAAGCTTTCTTT.

This chain links TRBV27 with TRBJ2-1; 13 positions agree with TRBD2. The CDR3 covers 19 residues. V dropped 0 bases and J dropped 9; count of bases not matched to a gene: 14. Per the germline V gene, CDR1 is MNHEY and CDR2 is SMNVEV (reference sequence). In DNA, the CDR3 is TGTGCCAGCAGTTTATCGAGGTTACTAGCGGGGGGGCTCATACGTGAGCAGTTCTTC. Translated: CASSLSRLLAGGLIREQFF.

This clone was observed a handful of times. V gene TRBV5-1 combines with J gene TRBJ2-5; TRBD1 might be the D (6 bases). CDR3 length: 16 residues. In germline, CDR1 is SGHRS, CDR2 YFSETQ. Trimming took off 2 bases at V and 5 bases at J, with 19 bases between the two ends. CDR3 DNA sequence: TGCGCCAGCAGCTTCCCTCCACAGGGTATGAGGGAGACCCAGTACTTC. Translating it yields CASSFPPQGMRETQYF.

This clone has a handful of counts. The V call is TRBV20-1, the J call TRBJ1-2; 10 nucleotides align to TRBD1. CDR1 DFQATT and CDR2 SNEGSKA come from the germline V gene (reference sequence). The CDR3 consists of 11 residues. V gave up 4 bases and J gave up 8 bases; unmatched junction bases: 1. CDR3 sequence reads: CSAKGQGGYTF. As DNA, the CDR3 is TGCAGTGCTAAGGGACAGGGGGGCTACACCTTC.

The chain couples TRBV6-6 to TRBJ2-2; D remains unclear. Trimming removed 2 bases from V and 7 bases from J, with 5 bases in between. CDR1 and CDR2 (germline): MNHNY, SVGAGI (reference sequence). The CDR3 covers 12 residues. The CDR3 spells CASSYQVGELFF. The DNA of the CDR3 is TGTGCCAGCAGTTACCAGGTCGGGGAGCTGTTTTTT.